The 17 T cell receptor beta chains given below trace back to one sample, sequenced in a study of T cell responses to AZD1222 COVID-19 vaccine. TCRdb keeps only in-frame clones here, not all; method: immunoSEQ multiplex PCR. Here the sample spans fewer than 110,000 clones, 90% to 95% being singletons. Sequenced here: peripheral blood, sampled on day 0 of AZD1222 vaccination. These receptors all come from an adult in good health.

The sample holds a few counts of this clone. One junction end disagrees with the germline gene, perhaps due to a read error. The genes are TRBV13 and TRBJ2-1; D is uncertain. The CDR3 covers 15 residues. The V gene's germline CDR1 is PRHDT and CDR2 FYEKMQ (reference sequence). In DNA form, the CDR3 reads TGTGCCAGCAGCTTAGGCATTGGCTCCGACAATGAGCAGTTCTTC. This sequence encodes CASSLGIGSDNEQFF.

This chain connects TRBV5-1 to TRBJ2-3; 7 bases are a match to TRBD1. The V and J ends lost 0 bases and 2 bases, in that order; junction bases with no gene match: 3. The CDR3 has 15 residues. Germline CDR1 SGHRS, CDR2 YFSETQ. Written as DNA, the CDR3 is TGCGCCAGCAGCTTGGATGGGACAGACACAGATACGCAGTATTTT. Its protein is CASSLDGTDTDTQYF.

This clone was counted once. The chain uses TRBV18 and TRBJ1-6; no firm D call. CDR3 length: 13 residues. The germline V gene encodes CDR1 KGHSH and CDR2 LQKENI. The V and J ends lost 3 bases and 13 bases respectively, with 13 bases between them. The CDR3 bases are TGTGCCAGCTCACCGTTGGGGTTCGGGCCCCTCCACTTT. Its translation is CASSPLGFGPLHF. Combining the CDR3 with reference TRBV18 and TRBJ1-6 gives the whole variable domain NAGVMQNPRHLVRRRGQEARLRCSPMKGHSHVYWYRQLPEEGLKFMVYLQKENIIDESGMPKERFSAEFPKEGPSILRIQQVVRGDSAAYFCASSPLGFGPLHFGNGTRLTVT.

The V gene is TRBV20-1, the J gene TRBJ1-2, with 7 bases that match TRBD1. Germline CDR1 DFQATT, CDR2 SNEGSKA (reference sequence). V dropped 3 bases and J dropped 6; count of bases not matched to a gene: 10. There are 14 residues in the CDR3. This CDR3 is CSASWGQRIDGYTF. CDR3 coding DNA: TGCAGTGCTAGTTGGGGACAGAGGATAGATGGCTACACCTTC.

V gene TRBV11-2 combines with J gene TRBJ1-3; D may be TRBD1 (6 bases). CDR3 length equals 15 residues. The V gene's germline CDR1 is SGHAT and CDR2 FQNNGV. Trimming left V 5 bases short and J 3 bases short, with 14 bases between. The DNA of the CDR3 is TGTGCCAGCAGCCGCCTACAGGGTTTTGGAAACACCATATATTTT. This encodes CASSRLQGFGNTIYF.

This clone was picked up one time. The chain employs TRBV9 and TRBJ1-1, with D possibly matching TRBD1 (5 bases). The CDR3 length is 14 residues. V lost 0 bases to trimming and J lost 5 bases, with 11 bases between them. Germline loops: CDR1 SGDLS, CDR2 YYNGEE. In DNA, the CDR3 is TGTGCCAGCAGCGTAGGGACGAGGGGAACTGAAGCTTTCTTT. Its protein is CASSVGTRGTEAFF.

The V call is TRBV6-5, the J call TRBJ2-7; the match to TRBD1 covers 9 bases. The CDR3 covers 15 residues. Germline V gene data show CDR1 as MNHEY and CDR2 as SVGAGI. V was pared by 8 bases and J by 5 bases, with 13 bases of the junction left unmatched. The CDR3 region is CASRLSYTGGNEQYF. The CDR3 DNA follows: TGTGCCAGCCGACTTAGTTATACAGGGGGCAACGAGCAGTACTTC.

This sequence joins TRBV25-1 and TRBJ1-3; possible D gene TRBD1, 5 bases. V was shortened by 5 bases and J by 2 bases, with 10 bases between the two germline ends. The CDR3 is 14 residues long. Germline-derived CDR1 and CDR2 are MGHDK and SYGVNS. Written as DNA, the CDR3 is TGTGCCAGCAGTCCGGCAGGGACTGGAAACACCATATATTTT. Encoded protein: CASSPAGTGNTIYF.

This clone was counted many times. This sample includes further DNA sequences coding for the same CDR3. The chain combines TRBV15 with TRBJ2-7; D might be TRBD2 (5 bases). CDR1 is LNHNV and CDR2 is YYDKDF in the germline V gene (reference sequence). The CDR3 sequence is 14 residues long. V was cut by 0 bases and J by 4 bases, with 10 bases left in between. CDR3 sequence reads: CATSRDRRGYEQYF. CDR3 DNA sequence: TGTGCCACCAGCAGAGATAGGCGCGGGTACGAGCAGTACTTC.

The chain has TRBV6-2 or TRBV6-3 and TRBJ2-3; D is possibly TRBD1 or TRBD2 (7 bases each). Trimming stripped 5 bases from V and 2 bases from J, with 11 bases between. The CDR3 loop spans 14 amino acids. Germline V CDR1 and CDR2: MNHEY, SVGEGT. The CDR3 loop reads CASSPGGDTDTQYF. DNA of the CDR3: TGTGCCAGCAGTCCAGGGGGGGACACAGATACGCAGTATTTT.

This clone is a singleton in its sample. The chain has TRBV12-5 and TRBJ1-5, with a tentative D call TRBD1 (5 bases). The CDR3 is 14 residues long. Trimming took off 6 bases at V and 2 bases at J, with 11 bases between the two ends. CDR1 is LGHNT, CDR2 FRNRAP, per germline. The CDR3 here is CASGRQRGNQPQHF. The CDR3, as DNA: TGTGCTAGTGGAAGACAGAGGGGCAATCAGCCCCAGCATTTT.

CDR3 in DNA: TGTGCCAGCAGCTTAACCAAACCTCAGGGTGGCTATCTAGGCTACGAGCAGTACTTC. Translating gives CASSLTKPQGGYLGYEQYF. The rearrangement links TRBV7-9 to TRBJ2-7; D perhaps matches TRBD1 (5 bases). The CDR3 runs 19 residues. Germline loops: CDR1 SEHNR, CDR2 FQNEAQ (reference sequence). V was clipped by 2 bases and J by 3 bases, with 26 bases between them. Looking up the rest from reference TRBV7-9 and TRBJ2-7 gives the full variable domain: DTGVSQNPRHKITKRGQNVTFRCDPISEHNRLYWYRQTLGQGPEFLTYFQNEAQLEKSRLLSDRFSAERPKGSFSTLEIQRTEQGDSAMYLCASSLTKPQGGYLGYEQYFGPGTRLTVT.

The chain has TRBV18 and TRBJ1-1; TRBD1 might be the D (5 bases). The V end was cut by 4 bases, the J end by 0 bases, with 21 bases between. The CDR3 is 18 amino acids. From germline, CDR1 is KGHSH and CDR2 LQKENI. CDR3: CASSQTTPTGVMNTEAFF. The CDR3 coding sequence is TGTGCCAGCTCACAAACCACCCCCACGGGGGTCATGAACACTGAAGCTTTCTTT.

The rearrangement links TRBV5-1 to TRBJ1-1; 11 bases line up with TRBD1. The CDR3 is 14 residues long. The V gene end was trimmed by 3 bases and the J gene end by 2 bases; junction bases not matched to a gene: 0. The V gene's germline CDR1 is SGHRS and CDR2 YFSETQ. CDR3 coding DNA: TGCGCCAGCAGCTGGACAGGGGGCAACACTGAAGCTTTCTTT. Translated, it gives CASSWTGGNTEAFF.

The J gene is TRBJ1-1, the V gene TRBV5-1; D possibly corresponds to TRBD1 (5 bases). The CDR3 is made up of 15 amino acids. Trimming removed 3 bases at V and 0 bases at J, with 12 bases between. Germline values: CDR1 SGHRS, CDR2 YFSETQ. The CDR3 DNA follows: TGCGCCAGCAGCTCGACAGTCAACATGAACACTGAAGCTTTCTTT. Translation gives CASSSTVNMNTEAFF.

The rearrangement links TRBV10-1 to TRBJ1-3; no clear D. Trimming removed 6 bases at V and 4 bases at J, with 16 bases between. Germline CDR1 WNHNN, CDR2 SYGVQD (reference sequence). The CDR3 loop spans 15 amino acids. CDR3 coding DNA: TGCGCCAGCAGCCCCGATCCGAGACCAGGAAACACCATATATTTT. It codes for CASSPDPRPGNTIYF.

V usage is TRBV7-5 and J usage is TRBJ1-2. TRBV7-5 is a pseudogene segment. This CDR3 is built from 12 residues. The CDR3 loop reads CARGTDPNGYTF. CDR3 DNA sequence: TGTGCCAGGGGGACCGATCCGAATGGCTACACCTTC.